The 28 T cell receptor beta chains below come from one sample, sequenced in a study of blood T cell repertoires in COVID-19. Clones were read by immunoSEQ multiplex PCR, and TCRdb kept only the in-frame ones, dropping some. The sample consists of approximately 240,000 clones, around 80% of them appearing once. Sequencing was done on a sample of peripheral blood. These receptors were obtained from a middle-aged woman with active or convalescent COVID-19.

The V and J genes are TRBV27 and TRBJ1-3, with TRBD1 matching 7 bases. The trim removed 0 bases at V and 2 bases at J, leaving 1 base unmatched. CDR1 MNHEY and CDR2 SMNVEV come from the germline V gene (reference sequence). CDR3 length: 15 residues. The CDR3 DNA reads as TGTGCCAGCAGTTTATCCACAGGGGCTGGAAACACCATATATTTT. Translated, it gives CASSLSTGAGNTIYF.

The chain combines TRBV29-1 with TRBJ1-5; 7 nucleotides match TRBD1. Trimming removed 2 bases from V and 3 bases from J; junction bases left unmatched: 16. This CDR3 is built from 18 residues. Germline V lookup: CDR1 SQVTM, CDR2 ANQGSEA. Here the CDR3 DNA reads TGCAGCGTTGAAATAGCGGGATGGCAGACAGGGTACAATCAGCCCCAGCATTTT. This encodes CSVEIAGWQTGYNQPQHF.

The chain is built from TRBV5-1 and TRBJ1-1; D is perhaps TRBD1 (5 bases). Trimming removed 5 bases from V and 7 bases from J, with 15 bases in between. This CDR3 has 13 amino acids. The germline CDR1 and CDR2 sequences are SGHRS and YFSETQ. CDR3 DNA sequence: TGCGCCAGCAGAGCTGATTTGGGGGGTGAAGCTTTCTTT. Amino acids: CASRADLGGEAFF.

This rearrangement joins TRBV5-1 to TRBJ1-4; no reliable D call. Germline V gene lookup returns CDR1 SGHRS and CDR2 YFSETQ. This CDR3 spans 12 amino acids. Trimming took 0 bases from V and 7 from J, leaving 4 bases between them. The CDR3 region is CASSLGREKLFF. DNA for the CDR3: TGCGCCAGCAGCTTGGGTCGTGAAAAACTGTTTTTT.

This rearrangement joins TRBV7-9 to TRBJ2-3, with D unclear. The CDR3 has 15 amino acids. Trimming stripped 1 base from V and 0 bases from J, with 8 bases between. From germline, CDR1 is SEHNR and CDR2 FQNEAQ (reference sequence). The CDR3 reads CASSLGYSSTDTQYF. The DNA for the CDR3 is TGTGCCAGCAGCTTAGGATACTCTAGCACAGATACGCAGTATTTT.

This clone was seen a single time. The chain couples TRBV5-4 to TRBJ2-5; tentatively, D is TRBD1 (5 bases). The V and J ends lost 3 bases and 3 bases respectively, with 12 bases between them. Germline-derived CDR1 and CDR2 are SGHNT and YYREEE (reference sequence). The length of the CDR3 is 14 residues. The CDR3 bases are TGTGCCAGCAGCTCCTTGACAGCAAAAGAGACCCAGTACTTC. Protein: CASSSLTAKETQYF.

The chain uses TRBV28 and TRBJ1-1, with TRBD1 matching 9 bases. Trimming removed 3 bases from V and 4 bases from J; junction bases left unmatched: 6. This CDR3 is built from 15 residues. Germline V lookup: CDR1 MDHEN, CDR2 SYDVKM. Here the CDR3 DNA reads TGTGCCAGCAGTTTCCCACAGGGGGCATCCACTGAAGCTTTCTTT. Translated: CASSFPQGASTEAFF. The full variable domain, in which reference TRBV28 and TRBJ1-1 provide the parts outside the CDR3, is DVKVTQSSRYLVKRTGEKVFLECVQDMDHENMFWYRQDPGLGLRLIYFSYDVKMKEKGDIPEGYSVSREKKERFSLILESASTNQTSMYLCASSFPQGASTEAFFGQGTRLTVV.

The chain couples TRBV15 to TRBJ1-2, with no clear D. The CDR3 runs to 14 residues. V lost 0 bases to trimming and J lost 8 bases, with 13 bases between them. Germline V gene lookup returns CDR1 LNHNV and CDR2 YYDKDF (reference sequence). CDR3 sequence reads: CATSRDFTSYGYTF. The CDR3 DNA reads TGTGCCACCAGCAGAGATTTCACGTCCTACGGCTACACCTTC.

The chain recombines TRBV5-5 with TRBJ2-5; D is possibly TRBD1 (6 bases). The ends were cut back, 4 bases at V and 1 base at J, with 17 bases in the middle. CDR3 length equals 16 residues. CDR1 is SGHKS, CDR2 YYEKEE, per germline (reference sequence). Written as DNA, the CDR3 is TGTGCCAGCAGCCCCCTGCTAACAGGGACCCAAGAGACCCAGTACTTC. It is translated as CASSPLLTGTQETQYF.

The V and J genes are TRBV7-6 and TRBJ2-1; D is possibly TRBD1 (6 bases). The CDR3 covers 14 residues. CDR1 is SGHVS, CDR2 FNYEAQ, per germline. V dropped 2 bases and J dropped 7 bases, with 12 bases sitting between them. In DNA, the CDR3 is TGTGCCAGCAGCTTACAGGGGAATAGGAATGAGCAGTTCTTC. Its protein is CASSLQGNRNEQFF.

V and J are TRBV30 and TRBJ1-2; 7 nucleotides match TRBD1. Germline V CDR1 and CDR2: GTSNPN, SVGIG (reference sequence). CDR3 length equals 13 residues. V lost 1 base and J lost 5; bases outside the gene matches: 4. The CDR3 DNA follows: TGTGCCTGGAGTGGACAGGGAAGTTATGGCTACACCTTC. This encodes CAWSGQGSYGYTF.

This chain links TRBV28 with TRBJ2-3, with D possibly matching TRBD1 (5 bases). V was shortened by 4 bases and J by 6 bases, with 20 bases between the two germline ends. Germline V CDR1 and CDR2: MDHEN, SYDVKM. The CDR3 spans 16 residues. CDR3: CASSSSVVSGADTQYF. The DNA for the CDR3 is TGTGCCAGCAGTTCCAGTGTTGTCTCTGGGGCCGATACGCAGTATTTT.

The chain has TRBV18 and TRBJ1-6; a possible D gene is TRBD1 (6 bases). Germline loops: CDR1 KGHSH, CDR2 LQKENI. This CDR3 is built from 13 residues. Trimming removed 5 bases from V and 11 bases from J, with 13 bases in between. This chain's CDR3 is CASSSNRDAPLHF. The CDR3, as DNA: TGTGCCAGCTCAAGCAACAGGGATGCACCCCTCCACTTT.

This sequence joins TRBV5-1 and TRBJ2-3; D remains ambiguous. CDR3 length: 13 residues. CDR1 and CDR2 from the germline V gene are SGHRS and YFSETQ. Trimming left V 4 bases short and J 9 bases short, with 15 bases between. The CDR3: CASSLPSARTQYF. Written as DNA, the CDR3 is TGCGCCAGCAGCCTGCCCTCAGCTAGGACGCAGTATTTT.

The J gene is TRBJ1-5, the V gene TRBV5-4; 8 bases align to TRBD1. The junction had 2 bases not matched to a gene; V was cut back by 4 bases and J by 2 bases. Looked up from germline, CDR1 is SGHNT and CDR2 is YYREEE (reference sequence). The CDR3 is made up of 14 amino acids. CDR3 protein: CASSLDRGNQPQHF. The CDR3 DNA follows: TGTGCCAGCAGCCTGGACAGGGGCAATCAGCCCCAGCATTTT.

DNA for the CDR3: TGTGCCAGTAAGACAGGGGACTCTGGAAACACCATATATTTT. Its protein is CASKTGDSGNTIYF. The chain links TRBV28 to TRBJ1-3, with 8 bases lining up with TRBD1. Unmatched junction bases numbered 4, after V lost 9 bases and J lost 0 bases. The germline V gene has CDR1 MDHEN and CDR2 SYDVKM. The CDR3 contains 14 residues.

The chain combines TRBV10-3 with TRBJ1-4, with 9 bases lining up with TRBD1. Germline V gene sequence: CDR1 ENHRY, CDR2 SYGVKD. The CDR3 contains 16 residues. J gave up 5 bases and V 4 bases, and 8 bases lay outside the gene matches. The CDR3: CAISGGQGRGNEKLFF. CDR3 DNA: TGTGCCATCAGTGGGGGACAGGGACGGGGCAATGAAAAACTGTTTTTT.

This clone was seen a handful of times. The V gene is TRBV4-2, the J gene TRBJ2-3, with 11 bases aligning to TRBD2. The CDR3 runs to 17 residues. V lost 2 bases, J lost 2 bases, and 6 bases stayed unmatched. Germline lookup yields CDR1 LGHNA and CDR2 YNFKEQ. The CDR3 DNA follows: TGTGCCAGCAGCCAATTACTTAGCGGGGGGGCCACAGATACGCAGTATTTT. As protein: CASSQLLSGGATDTQYF.

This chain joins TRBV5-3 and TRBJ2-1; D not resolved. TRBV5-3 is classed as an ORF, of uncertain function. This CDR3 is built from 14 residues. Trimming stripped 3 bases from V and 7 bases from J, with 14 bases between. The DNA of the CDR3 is TGTGCCAGAAGCTCCGTTGCGAACCCGAATGAGCAGTTCTTC. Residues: CARSSVANPNEQFF.

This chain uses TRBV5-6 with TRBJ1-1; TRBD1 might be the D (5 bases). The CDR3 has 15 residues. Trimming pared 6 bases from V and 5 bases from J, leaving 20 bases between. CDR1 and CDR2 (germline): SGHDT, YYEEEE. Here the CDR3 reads CASTTGTGQNTEAFF. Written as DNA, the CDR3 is TGTGCCAGCACTACCGGGACTGGGCAAAATACTGAAGCTTTCTTT.

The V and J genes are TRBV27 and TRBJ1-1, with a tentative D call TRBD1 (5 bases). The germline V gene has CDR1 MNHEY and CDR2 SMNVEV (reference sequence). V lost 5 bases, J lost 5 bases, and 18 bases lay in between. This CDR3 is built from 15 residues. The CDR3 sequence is CASSPTGTYTTEAFF. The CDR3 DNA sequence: TGTGCCAGCAGTCCCACCGGGACTTACACGACTGAAGCTTTCTTT.

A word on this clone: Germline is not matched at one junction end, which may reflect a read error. The CDR3 sequence: CASRLGRTGLNSPLHF. The CDR3 DNA sequence: TGTGCCAGCCGTTTAGGGAGGACAGGTCTTAATTCACCCCTCCACTTT. V and J are TRBV27 and TRBJ1-6; TRBD1 agrees at 7 bases. CDR1 and CDR2 (germline): MNHEY, SMNVEV (reference sequence). The CDR3 loop spans 16 amino acids.

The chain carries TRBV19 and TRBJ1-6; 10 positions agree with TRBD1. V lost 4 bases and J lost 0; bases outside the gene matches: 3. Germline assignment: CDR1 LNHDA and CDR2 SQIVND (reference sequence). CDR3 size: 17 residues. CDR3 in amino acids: CASSNRQGASYNSPLHF. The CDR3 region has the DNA TGTGCCAGTAGTAACCGACAGGGGGCCTCCTATAATTCACCCCTCCACTTT.

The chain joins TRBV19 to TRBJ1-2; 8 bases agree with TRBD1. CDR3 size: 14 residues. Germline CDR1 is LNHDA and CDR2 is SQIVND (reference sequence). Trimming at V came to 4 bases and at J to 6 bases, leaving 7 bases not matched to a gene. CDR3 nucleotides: TGTGCCAGTAGTACGTGGGGACAGGTGGATGGCTACACCTTC. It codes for CASSTWGQVDGYTF.

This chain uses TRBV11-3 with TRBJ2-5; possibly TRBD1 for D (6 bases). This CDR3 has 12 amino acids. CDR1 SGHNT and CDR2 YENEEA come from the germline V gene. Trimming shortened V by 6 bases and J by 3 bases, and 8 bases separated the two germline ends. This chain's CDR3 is CASRRTEETQYF. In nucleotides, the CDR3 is TGTGCCAGCAGGAGGACAGAAGAGACCCAGTACTTC.

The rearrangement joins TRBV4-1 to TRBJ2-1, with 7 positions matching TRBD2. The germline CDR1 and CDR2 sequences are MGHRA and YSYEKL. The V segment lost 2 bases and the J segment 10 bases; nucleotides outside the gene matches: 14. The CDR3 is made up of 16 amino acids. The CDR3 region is CASSQYLAERSEEQFF. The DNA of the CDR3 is TGCGCCAGCAGCCAATACCTAGCGGAGAGATCGGAGGAGCAGTTCTTC.

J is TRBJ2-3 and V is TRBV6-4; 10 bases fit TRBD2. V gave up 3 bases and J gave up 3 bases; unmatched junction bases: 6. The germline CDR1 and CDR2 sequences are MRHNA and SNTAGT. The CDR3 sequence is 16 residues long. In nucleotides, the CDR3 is TGTGCCAGCAGTGATCTAGCGGGGGACGGAACAGATACGCAGTATTTT. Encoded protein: CASSDLAGDGTDTQYF.

CDR3 residues: CASSPTGRDIGEKLFF. The CDR3 DNA reads TGTGCCAGCAGCCCCACTGGCCGGGACATAGGGGAAAAACTGTTTTTT. V and J are TRBV28 and TRBJ1-4; maybe TRBD1 (6 bases). V lost 6 bases and J lost 8, with 22 bases in between. The CDR3 contains 16 residues. CDR1 MDHEN and CDR2 SYDVKM come from the germline V gene.